The entry that follows covers one TCR beta chain sequence. The antigen remains undetermined. Described treatment: roughly nine-day PBMC culture with coronavirus spike peptide pools or control peptides (ViraFEST assay). The record originates from a study of vaccination and CD4 T cells after COVID-19. Cultured CD4+ T-cell DNA underwent Oncomine TCR Beta short-read sequencing. Via MiXCR, TCRdb re-called the PCR reads, giving one row per CDR3 protein. The data hold 15,000 to 20,000 distinct CDR3 sequences, with over 45% observed a single time. The CDR3 spans 14 residues. The J segment lost 8 bases and the V segment lost 2 bases, leaving 7 bases of the junction unmatched. Study results and limitations: A comparatively limited set of convalescent patients was examined, with no early post-infection timepoints.

The input for sequencing was CD4+ T cells from blood, cultured in vitro, taken before SARS-CoV-2 vaccination. The chain recombines TRBV12-3 or TRBV12-4 with TRBJ1-2, with 8 positions matching TRBD1. This clonotype originated in a human donor who had recovered from COVID-19. The CDR3 coding sequence is TGTGCCAGCAGTTTAACGGCCAGGGGGCGAGGCTACACCTTC. It encodes CASSLTARGRGYTF.